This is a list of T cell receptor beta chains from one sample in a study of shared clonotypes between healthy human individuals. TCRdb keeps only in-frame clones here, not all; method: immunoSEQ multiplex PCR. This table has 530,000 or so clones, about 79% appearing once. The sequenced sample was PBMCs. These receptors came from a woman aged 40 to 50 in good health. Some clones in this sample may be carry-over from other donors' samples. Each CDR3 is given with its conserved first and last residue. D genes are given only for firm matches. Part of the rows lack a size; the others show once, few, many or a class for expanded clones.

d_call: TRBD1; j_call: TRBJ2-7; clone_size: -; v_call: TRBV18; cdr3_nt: TGTGCCAGCTCACCACGCTCGACAGGGTACGCCGAGCAGTACTTC; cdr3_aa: CASSPRSTGYAEQYF
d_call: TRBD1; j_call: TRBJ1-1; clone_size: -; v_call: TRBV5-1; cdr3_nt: TGCGCCAGCAGCTTGGGGACAGGGACGACTGAAGCTTTCTTT; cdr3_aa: CASSLGTGTTEAFF
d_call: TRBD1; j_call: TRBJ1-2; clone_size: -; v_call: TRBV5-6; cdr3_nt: TGTGCCAGCAGCTCAGGGGGCGTCAATGGCTACACCTTC; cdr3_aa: CASSSGGVNGYTF
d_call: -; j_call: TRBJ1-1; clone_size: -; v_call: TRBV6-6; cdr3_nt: TGTGCCAGCAGTTACTCGGACACCCTGAACACTGAATCTTTCTTT; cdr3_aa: CASSYSDTLNTESFF
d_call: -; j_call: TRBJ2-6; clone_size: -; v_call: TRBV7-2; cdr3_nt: TGTGCCAGCAGCTTAATGCGGATCTCTGGGGCCAACGTCCTGACTTTC; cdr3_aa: CASSLMRISGANVLTF
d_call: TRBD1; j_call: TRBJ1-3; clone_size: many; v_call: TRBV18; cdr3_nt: TGTGCCAGCTCACCGGACAGGCGGACTGGAAACACCATATATTTT; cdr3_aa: CASSPDRRTGNTIYF
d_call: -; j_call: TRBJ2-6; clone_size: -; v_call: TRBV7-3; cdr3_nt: TGTGCCAGCAGCTCAGGTGGGGCGGGCGGGGCCAACGTCCTGACTTTC; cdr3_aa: CASSSGGAGGANVLTF
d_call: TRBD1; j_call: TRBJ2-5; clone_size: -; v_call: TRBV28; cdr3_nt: TGTGCCAGCAGTAGACAGGGGAGTTTAGAGACCCAGTACTTC; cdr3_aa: CASSRQGSLETQYF
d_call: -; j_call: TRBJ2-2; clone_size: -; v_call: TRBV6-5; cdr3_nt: TGTGCCAGCAGTTACACGCGGGATGATATCTCCGGGGAGCTGTTTTTT; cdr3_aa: CASSYTRDDISGELFF
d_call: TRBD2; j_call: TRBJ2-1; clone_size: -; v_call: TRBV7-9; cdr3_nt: TGTGCCAGCACTCGGACTAGCGGACTTGGCGATGAGCAGTTCTTC; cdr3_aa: CASTRTSGLGDEQFF
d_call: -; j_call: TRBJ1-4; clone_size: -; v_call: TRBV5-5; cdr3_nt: TGTGCCAGCAGCTTGGTGGGGGGCACAGGGGAAAAACTGTTTTTT; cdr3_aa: CASSLVGGTGEKLFF
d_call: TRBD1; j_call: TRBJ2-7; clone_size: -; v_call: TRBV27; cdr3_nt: TGTGCCAGCAGCAACAGGGGGCCCGGTTACGAGCAGTACTTC; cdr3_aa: CASSNRGPGYEQYF
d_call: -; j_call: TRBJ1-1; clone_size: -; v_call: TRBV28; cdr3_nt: TGTGCCAGCAGTTTAATGGAGTCAGCTTTCTTT; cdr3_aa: CASSLMESAFF
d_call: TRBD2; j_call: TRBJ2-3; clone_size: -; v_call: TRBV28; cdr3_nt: TGTGCCGGCGGGGGGCGTTCAATAGATACGCAGTATTTT; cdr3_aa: CAGGGRSIDTQYF
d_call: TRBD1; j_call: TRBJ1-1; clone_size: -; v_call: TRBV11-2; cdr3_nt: TGTGCCAGCAGCTTATTGCCGGACAGGAAAAATGAAGCTTTCTTT; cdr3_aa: CASSLLPDRKNEAFF
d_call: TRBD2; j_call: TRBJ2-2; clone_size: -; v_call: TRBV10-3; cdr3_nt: TGTGCCACCAGCCTAGCGGCTAACCATGGGGCGCCCGGGGAGCTGTTTTTT; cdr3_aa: CATSLAANHGAPGELFF
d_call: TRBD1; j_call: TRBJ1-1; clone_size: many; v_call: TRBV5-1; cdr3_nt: TGCGCCAGCAGCTTACGCTGGGACAGCACTGAAGCTTTCTTT; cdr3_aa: CASSLRWDSTEAFF
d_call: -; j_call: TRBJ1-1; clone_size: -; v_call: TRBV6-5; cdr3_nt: TGTGCCAGCAGTCGGGTAGGGGGGGACACTGAAGCTTTCTTT; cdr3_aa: CASSRVGGDTEAFF
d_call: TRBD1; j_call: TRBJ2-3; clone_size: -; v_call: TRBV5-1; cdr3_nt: TGCGCCAGCAGCAGGGAACCGGGACAGGGGTTTGGTACGCAGTATTTT; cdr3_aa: CASSREPGQGFGTQYF
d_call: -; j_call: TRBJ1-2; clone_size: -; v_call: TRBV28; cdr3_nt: TGTGCCAGCAGTTTCTTGGCGGGATATGGCTACACCTTC; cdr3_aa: CASSFLAGYGYTF
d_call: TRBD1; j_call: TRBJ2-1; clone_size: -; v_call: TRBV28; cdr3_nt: TGTGCCAGCAGTCGGGACAGAATCACAGGGGGGCAGTTCTTC; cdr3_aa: CASSRDRITGGQFF
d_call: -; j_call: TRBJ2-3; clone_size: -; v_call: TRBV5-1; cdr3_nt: TGCGCCAGCAGCTTGGGTGGCGGGGCCCTTAGCACAGATACGCAGTATTTT; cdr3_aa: CASSLGGGALSTDTQYF
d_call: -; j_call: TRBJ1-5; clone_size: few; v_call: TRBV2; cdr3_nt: TGTGCCAGCAGCGCGATAATGGGCAATCAGCCCCAGCATTTT; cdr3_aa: CASSAIMGNQPQHF
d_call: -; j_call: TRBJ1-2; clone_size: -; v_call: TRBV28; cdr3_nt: TGTGCCAGCAGTTATGGGGGGCCCTACACCTTC; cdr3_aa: CASSYGGPYTF
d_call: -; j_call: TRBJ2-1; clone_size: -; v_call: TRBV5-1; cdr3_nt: TGCGCCAGCAGCTTTTCCCTGGGTAATGAGCAGTTCTTC; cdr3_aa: CASSFSLGNEQFF
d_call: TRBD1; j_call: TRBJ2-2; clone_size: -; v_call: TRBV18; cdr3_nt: TGTGCCAGCTCACCACCGACAGGGACCGGGGAGCTGTTTTTT; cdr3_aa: CASSPPTGTGELFF
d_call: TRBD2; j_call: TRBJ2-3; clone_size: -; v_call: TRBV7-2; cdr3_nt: TGTGCCAGCAGCTTCGGGACTAGCGGGAGTCTGGATACGCAGTATTTT; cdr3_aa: CASSFGTSGSLDTQYF
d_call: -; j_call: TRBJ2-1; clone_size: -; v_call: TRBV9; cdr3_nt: TGTGCCAGCAGCCCACGCCCGACAGGTTACAATGAGCAGTTCTTC; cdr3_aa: CASSPRPTGYNEQFF
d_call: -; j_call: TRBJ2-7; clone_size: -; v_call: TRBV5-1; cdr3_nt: TGCGCCAGCAGCTTGACCGGACGGTCCTACGAGCAGTACTTC; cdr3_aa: CASSLTGRSYEQYF
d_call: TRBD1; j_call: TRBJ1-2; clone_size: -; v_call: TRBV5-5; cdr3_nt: TGTGCCAGCAGCTCCACAGGAAGAAGCACAGGGGCCGCGAAGGAGGGCTACACCTTC; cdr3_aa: CASSSTGRSTGAAKEGYTF
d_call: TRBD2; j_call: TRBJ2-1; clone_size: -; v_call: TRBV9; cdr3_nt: TGTGCCAGCAGCGGTGACCTTAGCGGGAGGACCACCTACAATGAGCAGTTCTTC; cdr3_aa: CASSGDLSGRTTYNEQFF
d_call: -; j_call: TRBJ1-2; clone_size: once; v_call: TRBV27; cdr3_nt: TGTGCCAGCAGAGGGGCTGCCTATGGCTACACCTTC; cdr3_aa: CASRGAAYGYTF
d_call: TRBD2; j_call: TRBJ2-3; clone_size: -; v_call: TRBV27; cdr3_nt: TGTGCCAGCAGTTCCCTAAGACTAGCGGGGCGACTCACAGATACGCAGTATTTT; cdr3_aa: CASSSLRLAGRLTDTQYF
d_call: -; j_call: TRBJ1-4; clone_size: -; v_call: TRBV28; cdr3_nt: TGTGCCAGCAGCAGCCCCGGCTTCCGAACTAATGAAAAACTGTTTTTT; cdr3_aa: CASSSPGFRTNEKLFF
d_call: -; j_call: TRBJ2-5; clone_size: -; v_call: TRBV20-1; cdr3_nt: TGCAGTGCTAGCGAGGGACTCAGAACGTACTTC; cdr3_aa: CSASEGLRTYF
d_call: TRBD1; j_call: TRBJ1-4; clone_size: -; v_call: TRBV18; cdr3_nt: TGTGCCAGCTCACCACCGGGGGACAGGGTCGCGGAAAAACTGTTTTTT; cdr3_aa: CASSPPGDRVAEKLFF
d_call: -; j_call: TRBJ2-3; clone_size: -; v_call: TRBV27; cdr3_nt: TGTGCCAGCAGTTTCGGGGGGCAGGGCACAGATACGCAGTATTTT; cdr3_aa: CASSFGGQGTDTQYF
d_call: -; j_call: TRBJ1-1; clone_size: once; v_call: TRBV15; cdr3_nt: TGTGCCACCAGGACGGGGCGGGGGAGGAGTGAAGCTTTCTTT; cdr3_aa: CATRTGRGRSEAFF
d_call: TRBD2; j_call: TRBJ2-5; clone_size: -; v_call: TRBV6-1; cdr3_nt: TGTGCCAGCGGGGGGGTAGAGACCCAGTACTTC; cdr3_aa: CASGGVETQYF
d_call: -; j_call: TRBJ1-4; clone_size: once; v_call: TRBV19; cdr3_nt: TGTGCCAGTAGTGTACAGGGTGGCGAAAAACTGTTTTTT; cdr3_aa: CASSVQGGEKLFF
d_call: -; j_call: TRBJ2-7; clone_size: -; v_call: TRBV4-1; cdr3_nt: TGCGCCAGCAGCCAGGGGGAGTGGGCCTACGAGCAGTACTTC; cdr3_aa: CASSQGEWAYEQYF